This record covers a single T cell receptor beta chain. It has no known antigen specificity. Per-base quality was not reported, and no clone a single base away is much larger than it. The data are from a study of cytomegalovirus exposure and HLA in healthy donors listed by TCRdb under 2017. In the study overall: According to a later analysis, the 120 or so validation repertoires were produced on the same platform as the 680 or so repertoires of the first cohort. The study combined high-throughput TCR immunosequencing, statistical association of individual TCRs with disease status, and machine learning to predict cytomegalovirus infection status. The study was designed to test whether signatures of past pathogen exposure could be identified by cataloging public T cell receptors. A separate validation cohort of more than 100 different subjects was used in addition to the 666-subject first cohort. The research as a whole found: The classifier was reported to diagnose cytomegalovirus status with high specificity and sensitivity in both the original cohort and the validation cohort. Most TCR sequences were seen in very few donors, while some public TCRs were found in many individuals. The authors suggested that the approach could potentially be generalized to other disease states and immunological phenotypes. The study listed 150 to 200 TCR beta chains as associated with cytomegalovirus. Subsequent analysis determined that TCRs grouped into clusters in the first cohort also showed a tendency toward co-occurrence across the 90 to 150 validation repertoires, and 94% of cluster scores exceeded 0. All 120 or so repertoires were used to score co-occurrence in the validation cohort in a later analysis, because that analysis had no HLA typing for the cohort. In vitro tests confirmed that a few of the cytomegalovirus-associated TCR beta chains recognize cytomegalovirus antigens.

Trimming takes 2 bases from V and 0 bases from J, and the germline ends sit 17 bases apart. The CDR3 runs 17 residues from the cysteine to the phenylalanine. The entry retains the CDR3 DNA only, 51 bases that are in frame from base 1. The library was obtained by the immunoSEQ multiplex PCR assay. Under the source paper's analysis protocol: To diagnose cytomegalovirus status from the catalog of TCR beta chain sequences, a statistical classification framework was built. TCRdb holds this immuneACCESS table with in-frame rearrangements only. Some clones are missing; in checked studies, unresolved V genes explain under half, and the rest has no known cause. The V and J calls and the clone size are those of that table, but D and trimming were determined from the DNA. The sample records tens of thousands of clones, about 82% of which are singletons. The ten largest clones add up to less than 3% of the sample.

The donors belonged to the validation cohort of under 150 subjects, which was separate from the approximately 610-subject first cohort. The chain couples TRBV5-3 to TRBJ1-1; the D region possibly corresponds to TRBD1 (6 bases align). TRBV5-3 is sorted into the ORF group, with uncertain function. Input material: PBMCs. The sequence derives from a man aged 25-45 years in good health and CMV-seronegative. The nucleotides are TGTGCCAGAAGCTTTGGGGGCGTCCCTGTTATGAACACTGAAGCTTTCTTT. Translated, this gives CARSFGGVPVMNTEAFF.